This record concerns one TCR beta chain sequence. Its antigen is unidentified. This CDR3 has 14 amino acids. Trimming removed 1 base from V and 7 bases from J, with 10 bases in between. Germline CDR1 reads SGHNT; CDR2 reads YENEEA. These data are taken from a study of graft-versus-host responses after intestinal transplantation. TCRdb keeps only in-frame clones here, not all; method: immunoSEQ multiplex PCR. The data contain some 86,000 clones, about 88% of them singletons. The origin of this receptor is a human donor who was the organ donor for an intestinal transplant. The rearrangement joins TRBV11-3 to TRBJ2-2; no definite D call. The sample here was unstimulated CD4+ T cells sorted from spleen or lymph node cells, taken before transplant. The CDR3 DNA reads TGTGCCAGCAGCTTAGCCCATACATTCGGGGAGCTGTTTTTT. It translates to CASSLAHTFGELFF.